These 23 T cell receptor beta chains came from one sample sequenced in a study of Graves' ophthalmopathy and Graves' hyperthyroidism. The TCR beta CDR3 regions underwent amplification from RNA transcripts. Second-round multiplex PCR came after first-round RT-PCR with HTBI primers. A single record per CDR3 protein comes from TCRdb applying MiXCR to the multiplex PCR reads. The data contain roughly 1.1 million distinct CDR3 sequences, about two fifths of them singletons. The sequenced sample was peripheral blood or thyroid tissue (not recorded which). These receptors all come from an adult man with Graves' hyperthyroidism.

As concerns this clonotype: Being one base from a much bigger clone, this may be a read error. The chain employs TRBV6-4 and TRBJ1-6; tentatively, D is TRBD1 (5 bases). Per germline, CDR1 MRHNA and CDR2 SNTAGT. V lost 11 bases and J lost 9, with 17 bases in between. The CDR3 length is 13 residues. The CDR3 sequence: CAGTAGSGSPLHF. In DNA form, the CDR3 reads TGTGCCGGCACCGCAGGGTCTGGTTCACCCCTCCACTTT.

The chain carries TRBV7-2 and TRBJ2-7, with a tentative D call TRBD1 (6 bases). V was clipped by 6 bases and J by 4 bases, with 16 bases between them. The CDR3 loop spans 14 amino acids. Germline values: CDR1 SGHTA, CDR2 FQGNSA. For the CDR3, the DNA is TGTGCCAGCAGGAAGGGACACCCACAATACGAGCAGTACTTC. It encodes CASRKGHPQYEQYF.

This clonotype showed up many times. The chain joins TRBV29-1 to TRBJ1-2; D is unresolved. V was cut by 4 bases and J by 3 bases, with 6 bases left in between. The CDR3 is 11 amino acids. The V gene's germline CDR1 is SQVTM and CDR2 ANQGSEA. The CDR3 loop reads CSVGEDYGYTF. In DNA form, the CDR3 reads TGCAGCGTTGGGGAAGACTATGGCTACACCTTC.

This clonotype was seen ten or more times. The chain links TRBV10-2 to TRBJ2-7; D ambiguous. The ends were cut back, 3 bases at V and 6 bases at J, with 6 bases in the middle. This CDR3 is 11 amino acids long. Germline CDR1 WSHSY, CDR2 SAAADI. The CDR3 here is CASSEYFEQYF. The CDR3 DNA reads as TGCGCCAGCAGTGAATACTTCGAGCAGTACTTC.

J is TRBJ2-7 and V is TRBV7-9, with no clear D. V was pared by 2 bases and J by 4 bases, with 18 bases between. Germline V gene data show CDR1 as SEHNR and CDR2 as FQNEAQ (reference sequence). The CDR3 totals 16 residues. The CDR3 is CASSLKSSPSPYEQYF. CDR3 nucleotides: TGTGCCAGCAGCTTAAAAAGTTCCCCATCACCTTACGAGCAGTACTTC.

Comment on this clonotype: A much larger clone differs by one base, so this may be a read error. The chain combines TRBV11-2 with TRBJ1-2, with 7 bases identical to TRBD1. Germline loops: CDR1 SGHAT, CDR2 FQNNGV. This CDR3 comprises 17 residues. The CDR3: CACSSRGDRHTNYGYTF. CDR3 sequence (DNA): TGTGCCTGCAGCTCAAGGGGGGACAGACATACTAACTATGGCTACACCTTC.

This clonotype was picked up a small number of times. The chain recombines TRBV20-1 with TRBJ2-7; D possibly corresponds to TRBD1 (5 bases). V was shortened by 5 bases and J by 3 bases, with 14 bases between the two germline ends. This CDR3 is built from 13 residues. CDR1 is DFQATT and CDR2 is SNEGSKA in the germline V gene (reference sequence). CDR3 loop: CSAGPTEFYEQYF. The CDR3 bases are TGCAGTGCTGGACCGACAGAATTCTACGAGCAGTACTTC.

The chain has TRBV9 and TRBJ1-4; TRBD1 might be the D (6 bases). The germline V gene encodes CDR1 SGDLS and CDR2 YYNGEE. V was clipped by 0 bases and J by 0 bases, with 9 bases between them. This CDR3 comprises 16 residues. The CDR3 loop reads CASSVDRETTNEKLFF. CDR3 DNA: TGTGCCAGCAGCGTAGACAGGGAAACAACTAATGAAAAACTGTTTTTT.

V gene TRBV12-3 or TRBV12-4 combines with J gene TRBJ1-2; TRBD1 agrees at 7 bases. V trimming: 2 bases; J trimming: 4 bases; junction bases outside the gene matches: 4. This CDR3 spans 14 amino acids. The CDR3 protein is CASSLRGRVYGYTF. In DNA form, the CDR3 reads TGTGCCAGCAGTTTAAGGGGGCGCGTCTATGGCTACACCTTC.

The rearrangement links TRBV11-2 to TRBJ2-5; TRBD2 matches at 11 bases. The CDR3 totals 15 residues. The V segment lost 3 bases and the J segment 7 bases; nucleotides outside the gene matches: 7. Germline V gene lookup returns CDR1 SGHAT and CDR2 FQNNGV. CDR3 in DNA: TGTGCCAGCAGCTTCAGTAGCGGGAGGGGCCTGACCCAGTACTTC. Protein: CASSFSSGRGLTQYF.

This clonotype was picked up many times. The V call is TRBV29-1, the J call TRBJ2-7, with 10 nucleotides matching TRBD2. The CDR3 covers 12 residues. Unmatched junction bases numbered 5, after V lost 8 bases and J lost 4 bases. In germline, CDR1 is SQVTM, CDR2 ANQGSEA. CDR3 sequence: CSYRTSGYEQYF. The CDR3 nucleotides read TGCAGCTATAGGACTAGCGGATACGAGCAGTACTTC.

The V and J genes are TRBV7-8 and TRBJ2-1; 9 bases match TRBD2. Per the germline V gene, CDR1 is SGHVS and CDR2 is FQNEAQ. The V and J ends lost 6 bases and 5 bases, in that order; junction bases with no gene match: 8. The CDR3 spans 15 residues. CDR3 DNA sequence: TGTGCCAGCAGGGTAGAGCGGGGGGACAACAATGAGCAGTTCTTC. Residues: CASRVERGDNNEQFF.

V is TRBV7-7 and J is TRBJ2-2; TRBD2 matches at 14 bases. Germline V gene sequence: CDR1 SSHAT, CDR2 FNYEAQ (reference sequence). The CDR3 length is 17 residues. V lost 5 bases, J lost 4 bases, and 6 bases stayed unmatched. This chain's CDR3 is CASSRGLAGGPTGELFF. The CDR3 bases are TGTGCCAGCAGCCGCGGACTAGCGGGAGGACCCACCGGGGAGCTGTTTTTT.

The chain recombines TRBV12-5 with TRBJ2-5, with a tentative D call TRBD1 (6 bases). The ends were cut back, 6 bases at V and 5 bases at J, with 13 bases in the middle. This CDR3 spans 13 amino acids. Germline CDR1 LGHNT, CDR2 FRNRAP. In DNA, the CDR3 is TGTGCTAGTGGGGACAGCGAGAGGGAGACCCAGTACTTC. Translated, it gives CASGDSERETQYF.

V usage is TRBV5-4 and J usage is TRBJ1-1; weak D call: TRBD1 (6 bases). Germline CDR1 reads SGHNT; CDR2 reads YYREEE (reference sequence). This CDR3 spans 13 amino acids. V gave up 2 bases and J gave up 5 bases, with 10 bases separating them. CDR3 in amino acids: CASSLWTETEAFF. The CDR3 bases are TGTGCCAGCAGCTTATGGACAGAGACTGAAGCTTTCTTT.

Turning to this clonotype: One junction end does not reproduce the germline sequence, and a read error may be involved. The chain carries TRBV25-1 and TRBJ2-7; no clear D. The CDR3 length is 12 residues. Germline V gene lookup returns CDR1 MGHDK and CDR2 SYGVNS. DNA for the CDR3: TGCGCCAGCAGCAACATGCGCGGCGGGCAGTACTTC. As protein: CASSNMRGGQYF.

A note on this clonotype: One end of the junction fails to match germline, which may point to a read error. The chain couples TRBV7-9 to TRBJ2-7; D not resolved. Germline V lookup: CDR1 SEHNR, CDR2 FQNEAQ (reference sequence). This CDR3 has 16 amino acids. This CDR3 reads CASSSNIPTGSLHLRF. Here the CDR3 DNA reads TGTGCCAGCAGCTCAAATATCCCTACTGGAAGCCTCCATCTGAGATTC.

This clonotype turned up a few times. DNA of the CDR3: TGTGCCAGCAGCCGACCGGGAAAACTTCGGAATGAAAAACTGTTTTTT. Protein sequence: CASSRPGKLRNEKLFF. This sequence joins TRBV3-1 and TRBJ1-4; D gene uncertain. V was shortened by 4 bases and J by 5 bases, with 17 bases between the two germline ends. Germline CDR1 reads LGHDT; CDR2 reads YNNKEL (reference sequence). This CDR3 is built from 16 residues.

This clonotype was seen only a few times. The chain combines TRBV5-6 with TRBJ2-7; 10 bases line up with TRBD1. CDR3 length: 15 residues. The V gene end was trimmed by 3 bases and the J gene end by 7 bases; junction bases not matched to a gene: 10. Germline CDR1 reads SGHDT; CDR2 reads YYEEEE. The CDR3 nucleotides are TGTGCCAGCAGCTCGACCGACAGGGGGCGCAGGGAGCAGTACTTC. This sequence encodes CASSSTDRGRREQYF. Variable domain in full (rest from reference TRBV5-6 and TRBJ2-7): DAGVTQSPTHLIKTRGQQVTLRCSPKSGHDTVSWYQQALGQGPQFIFQYYEEEERQRGNFPDRFSGHQFPNYSSELNVNALLLGDSALYLCASSSTDRGRREQYFGPGTRLTVT.

The rearrangement joins TRBV29-1 to TRBJ2-2, with D unclear. Trimming stripped 6 bases from V and 7 bases from J, with 12 bases between. The CDR3 consists of 12 residues. Germline CDR1 is SQVTM and CDR2 is ANQGSEA. The CDR3 sequence is CSVRVGGGELFF. DNA for the CDR3: TGCAGCGTCCGTGTGGGTGGCGGGGAGCTGTTTTTT.

This clonotype was detected ten times or more. The chain links TRBV7-6 to TRBJ1-4; D unresolved. The germline V gene encodes CDR1 SGHVS and CDR2 FNYEAQ. The CDR3 consists of 16 residues. Deletions cut 0 bases from V and 0 bases from J, with 8 bases between. The CDR3 DNA reads TGTGCCAGCAGCTTAGCGCAGAAGTCAACTAATGAAAAACTGTTTTTT. Protein sequence: CASSLAQKSTNEKLFF. Using reference TRBV7-6 and TRBJ1-4 for the parts outside the CDR3, the full variable domain is GAGVSQSPRYKVTKRGQDVALRCDPISGHVSLYWYRQALGQGPEFLTYFNYEAQQDKSGLPNDRFSAERPEGSISTLTIQRTEQRDSAMYRCASSLAQKSTNEKLFFGSGTQLSVL.

This clonotype was recorded a few times. V usage is TRBV19 and J usage is TRBJ2-5; 8 bases match TRBD1. After removal of 9 bases from V and 5 bases from J, the junction contained 11 bases not matched to a gene. Germline V gene sequence: CDR1 LNHDA, CDR2 SQIVND (reference sequence). The CDR3 has 14 amino acids. The DNA of the CDR3 is TGTGCCAGCAGCTGGGACAGGCTCGGGGAGACCCAGTACTTC. Amino acids: CASSWDRLGETQYF. Using reference TRBV19 and TRBJ2-5 for the parts outside the CDR3, the full variable domain is DGGITQSPKYLFRKEGQNVTLSCEQNLNHDAMYWYRQDPGQGLRLIYYSQIVNDFQKGDIAEGYSVSREKKESFPLTVTSAQKNPTAFYLCASSWDRLGETQYFGPGTRLLVL.

This clonotype was counted between two and nine times. The rearrangement links TRBV2 to TRBJ2-5, with TRBD2 matching over 8 bases. There are 14 residues in the CDR3. Looked up from germline, CDR1 is SNHLY and CDR2 is FYNNEI. The V segment lost 6 bases and the J segment 4 bases; nucleotides outside the gene matches: 7. The CDR3 DNA is TGTGCCAGCAGGATCCCGGGGGGGGGAGAGACCCAGTACTTC. Translating gives CASRIPGGGETQYF. Full variable domain (rest looked up from reference TRBV2 and TRBJ2-5): EPEVTQTPSHQVTQMGQEVILRCVPISNHLYFYWYRQILGQKVEFLVSFYNNEISEKSEIFDDQFSVERPDGSNFTLKIRSTKLEDSAMYFCASRIPGGGETQYFGPGTRLLVL.